Described below is a single T cell receptor beta chain sequence and its context. Only in-frame clones appear in the TCRdb table, and some are missing; sequencing was by immunoSEQ multiplex PCR. The table lists just over 15,000 clones, around four fifths of them singletons. This entry comes from a study of technical replicates of blood from several donors. V lost 5 bases, J lost 0 bases, and 13 bases lay in between. Germline V gives CDR1 MNHEY, CDR2 SVGAGI. The CDR3 runs to 15 residues. Sequenced input: PBMCs. The chain uses TRBV6-5 and TRBJ2-5; possible D gene TRBD2, 5 bases. The source of this sequence is a human donor in good health. The chain's CDR3 is CASSTGRHDQETQYF. The CDR3 coding sequence is TGTGCCAGCAGTACGGGAAGACACGACCAAGAGACCCAGTACTTC.